The 7 T cell receptor beta chains given below trace back to one sample, sequenced in a study of blood T cell repertoires in COVID-19. The protocol was immunoSEQ multiplex PCR, while the TCRdb copy is restricted to in-frame clones and leaves out a portion. The table includes 350,000 to 400,000 clones, 90% detected once. The sample was peripheral blood. Receptor source: a young man with active or convalescent COVID-19.

The rearrangement uses TRBV27 and TRBJ2-7, with D possibly TRBD1 on 6 matching bases. Germline values: CDR1 MNHEY, CDR2 SMNVEV (reference sequence). V dropped 10 bases and J dropped 5 bases, with 12 bases sitting between them. The CDR3 is 11 residues long. CDR3 sequence reads: CATGAGNEQYF. The CDR3 DNA is TGTGCCACAGGGGCAGGTAACGAGCAGTACTTC.

V usage is TRBV19 and J usage is TRBJ1-4; perhaps TRBD1 as D (5 bases). Germline V CDR1 and CDR2: LNHDA, SQIVND (reference sequence). Deletions cut 7 bases from V and 0 bases from J, with 9 bases between. This CDR3 is 14 amino acids long. For the CDR3, the DNA is TGTGCCAGTACCGACAGATCAACTAATGAAAAACTGTTTTTT. Translated, it gives CASTDRSTNEKLFF.

V is TRBV6-5 and J is TRBJ2-7; a weak D match, TRBD2 (6 bases). Trimming removed 10 bases from V and 3 bases from J, with 10 bases in between. The germline V gene encodes CDR1 MNHEY and CDR2 SVGAGI. This CDR3 spans 11 amino acids. The CDR3 loop is CATRGNYEQYF. The CDR3 coding sequence is TGTGCCACGCGGGGAAACTACGAGCAGTACTTC.

The chain couples TRBV28 to TRBJ2-7, with D maybe TRBD1 (6 bases). This CDR3 spans 14 amino acids. Germline CDR1 is MDHEN and CDR2 is SYDVKM. Trimming left V 1 base short and J 2 bases short, with 9 bases between. CDR3 loop: CASSLSGAAYEQYF. DNA of the CDR3: TGTGCCAGCAGTTTATCAGGGGCCGCCTACGAGCAGTACTTC.

This clone has more than one count but fewer than ten. The V call is TRBV7-9, the J call TRBJ1-5; TRBD1 is a possible D gene (6 bases). Trimming shortened V by 3 bases and J by 5 bases, and 11 bases separated the two germline ends. In germline, CDR1 is SEHNR, CDR2 FQNEAQ (reference sequence). This CDR3 has 14 residues. In DNA, the CDR3 is TGTGCCAGCAGCTTGGACAAGGGGGATCAGCCCCAGCATTTT. Translating gives CASSLDKGDQPQHF.

The chain employs TRBV18 and TRBJ1-1, with D perhaps matching TRBD1 (6 bases). V lost 3 bases and J 7 bases, leaving 15 bases between the germline ends. Germline CDR1 KGHSH, CDR2 LQKENI. The CDR3 is made up of 14 amino acids. As DNA, the CDR3 is TGTGCCAGCTCACCCTCAAAGACAGGTTATGAAGCTTTCTTT. Translation: CASSPSKTGYEAFF.

This rearrangement joins TRBV18 to TRBJ1-5, with D unclear. Germline CDR1 and CDR2: KGHSH and LQKENI. The CDR3 covers 14 residues. V lost 5 bases, J lost 3 bases, and 11 bases lay in between. The chain's CDR3 is CASSAGILNQPQHF. For the CDR3, the DNA is TGTGCCAGCTCAGCAGGAATACTCAATCAGCCCCAGCATTTT.